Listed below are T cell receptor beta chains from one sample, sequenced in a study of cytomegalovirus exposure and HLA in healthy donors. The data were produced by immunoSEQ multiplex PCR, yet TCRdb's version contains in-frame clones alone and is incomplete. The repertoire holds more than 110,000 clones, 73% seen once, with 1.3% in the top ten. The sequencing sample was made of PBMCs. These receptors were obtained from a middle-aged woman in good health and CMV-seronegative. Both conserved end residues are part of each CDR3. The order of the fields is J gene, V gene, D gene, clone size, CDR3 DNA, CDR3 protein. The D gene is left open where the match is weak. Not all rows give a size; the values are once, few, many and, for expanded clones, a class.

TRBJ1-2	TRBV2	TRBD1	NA	TGTGCCAGCCAATACTCAGGACAGGGCTCCTATGGCTACACCTTC	CASQYSGQGSYGYTF
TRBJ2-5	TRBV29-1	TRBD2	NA	TGCAGCGTTGATCCAGCGGGGGGGGTTGAGACCCAGTACTTC	CSVDPAGGVETQYF
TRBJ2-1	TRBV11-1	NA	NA	TGTGCCAGCAGCTTAGAACAGGGTCGCTACAATGAGCAGTTCTTC	CASSLEQGRYNEQFF
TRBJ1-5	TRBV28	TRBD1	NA	TGTGCCAGCGAGACACAGGGGGTAAGCAATCAGCCCCAGCATTTT	CASETQGVSNQPQHF
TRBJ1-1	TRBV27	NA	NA	TGTGCCAGCAGTCTATCCCTAGCGGGCGACACTGAAGCTTTCTTT	CASSLSLAGDTEAFF
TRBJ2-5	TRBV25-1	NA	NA	TGTGCCAGCAGTTCTCAAGAGGCCCAGTACTTC	CASSSQEAQYF
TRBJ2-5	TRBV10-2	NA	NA	TGCGCCAGCAGTGAGGAGAGGGGGCAAGAGACCCAGTACTTC	CASSEERGQETQYF
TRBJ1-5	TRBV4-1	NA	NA	TGCGCCAGCAGCCAAGTGCAGGGAACTCACCCCCAGCATTTT	CASSQVQGTHPQHF
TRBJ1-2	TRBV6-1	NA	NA	TGTGCCAGCAGTGAAGTGGCAGGGGAATATGGCTACACCTTC	CASSEVAGEYGYTF
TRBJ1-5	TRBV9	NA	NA	TGTGCCAGCAGCGTAGCCGGGACACTGAATCAGCCCCAGCATTTT	CASSVAGTLNQPQHF
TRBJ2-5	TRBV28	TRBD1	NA	TGTGCCACCGCTATATTCGGGGACAGCACCGAAAGGGGAGAGACCCAGTACTTC	CATAIFGDSTERGETQYF
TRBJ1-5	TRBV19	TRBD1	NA	TGTGCCAGTAGTACACAGGGGAGGAGCAATCAGCCCCAGCATTTT	CASSTQGRSNQPQHF
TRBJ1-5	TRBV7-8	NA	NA	TGTGCCAGCAGCGATGGCGGGGGGTCGAGTGGCAATCAGCCCCAGCATTTT	CASSDGGGSSGNQPQHF
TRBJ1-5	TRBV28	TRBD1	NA	TGTGCCAGCAGCCGGGACAGGGGGCGGGTTTCGACTCAGCCCCAGCATTTT	CASSRDRGRVSTQPQHF
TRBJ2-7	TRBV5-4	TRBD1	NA	TGTGCCAGCAGCTCCCCGGGACAGGCCTACGAGCAGTACTTC	CASSSPGQAYEQYF
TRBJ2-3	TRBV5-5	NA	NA	TGTGCCAGCAACCCTAGGGGAGATACGCAGTATTTT	CASNPRGDTQYF
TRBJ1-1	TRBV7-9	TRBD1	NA	TGTGCCAGCAGCTGGACAGGGGCAGGGAACACTGAAGCTTTCTTT	CASSWTGAGNTEAFF
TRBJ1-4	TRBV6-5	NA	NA	TGTGCCAGCATGATGACAGTTAATGAAAAACTGTTTTTT	CASMMTVNEKLFF
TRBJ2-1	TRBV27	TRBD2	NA	TGTGCCAGCGGGGCGGGAGCGAGCTCCTACAATGAGCAGTTCTTC	CASGAGASSYNEQFF
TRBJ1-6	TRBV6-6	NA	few	TGTGCCAGCAGTGTGTCGACTGACGCTGGATCACCCCTCCACTTT	CASSVSTDAGSPLHF
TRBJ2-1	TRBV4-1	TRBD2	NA	TGCGCCAGCAGCCGTACCACAACTAGCGGGGGGGCCGGTGAGCAGCTCTTC	CASSRTTTSGGAGEQLF
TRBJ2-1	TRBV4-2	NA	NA	TGTGCCAGCAGCCAAGCTCCAGGGGACATCTACAATGAGCAGTTCTTC	CASSQAPGDIYNEQFF
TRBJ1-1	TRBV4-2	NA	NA	TGTGCCAGCAGCCACGAGGGTTATACTGAAGCTTTCTTT	CASSHEGYTEAFF
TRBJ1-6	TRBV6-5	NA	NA	TGTGCCAGCAGTTACTCAACGACAGCCTATAATTCACCCCTCCACTTT	CASSYSTTAYNSPLHF
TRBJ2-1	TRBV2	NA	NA	TGTGCCAGCAGCCCGACAGTCTACAATGAGCAGTTCTTC	CASSPTVYNEQFF
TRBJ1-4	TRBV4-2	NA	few	TGTGCCAGCAGCCAAGCGGTCCTCCCCTTTAATGAAAAACTGTTTTTT	CASSQAVLPFNEKLFF
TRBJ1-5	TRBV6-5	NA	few	TGTGCCAGCGGTCGCGGGAATAGCAATCAGCCCCAGCATTTT	CASGRGNSNQPQHF
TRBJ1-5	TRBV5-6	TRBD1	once	TGTGCCAGCAGCTTGGGGACAGGGGTTGAACGGCCCCAGCATTTT	CASSLGTGVERPQHF
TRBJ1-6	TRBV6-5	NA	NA	TGTGCCAGCAGTTACTCGGGGCCAGGGTCACGTTCACCCCTCCACTTT	CASSYSGPGSRSPLHF
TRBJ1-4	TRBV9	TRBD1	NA	TGTGCCAGCAGCGTAGGGGACAGTGATAATGAAAAACTGTTTTTT	CASSVGDSDNEKLFF
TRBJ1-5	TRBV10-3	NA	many	TGTGCCATCCTACAAGGGAGCCGGCAGCCCCAGCATTTT	CAILQGSRQPQHF
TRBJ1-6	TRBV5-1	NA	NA	TGCGCCAGCAGCGCCGCCGGGGGGGGAGACTCACCCCTCCACTTT	CASSAAGGGDSPLHF
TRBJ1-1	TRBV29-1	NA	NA	TGCAGCGTTGAACGGGGGGCCACTGAAGCTTTCTTT	CSVERGATEAFF
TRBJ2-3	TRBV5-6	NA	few	TGTGCCAGCACCTGGGGGGGCACAGATACGCAGTATTTT	CASTWGGTDTQYF
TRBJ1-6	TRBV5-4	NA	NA	TGTGCCAGCAGCAGGAGCTCACGGAGAGATTCACCCCTCCACTTT	CASSRSSRRDSPLHF
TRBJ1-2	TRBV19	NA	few	TGTGCCAGTAGTATTGGGGCCAGAGACTATGGCTACACCTTC	CASSIGARDYGYTF
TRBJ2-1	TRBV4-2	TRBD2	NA	TGTGCCAGCAGCCAAGGCGTAGGGACTAGCGGCACCAATGAGCAGTTCTTC	CASSQGVGTSGTNEQFF
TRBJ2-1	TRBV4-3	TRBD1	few	TGCGCCTCATCAGACAGGGGGTTTTCTGACAATGAGCAGTTCTTC	CASSDRGFSDNEQFF
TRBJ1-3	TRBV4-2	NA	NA	TGTGCCAGCAGCCAAGTCAGCGGGGCGGAGGGAAACACCATATATTTT	CASSQVSGAEGNTIYF
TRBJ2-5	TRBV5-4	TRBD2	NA	TGTGCCAGCAGCTCCCCTTCCGGGGGGGAAGAGACCCAGTACTTC	CASSSPSGGEETQYF
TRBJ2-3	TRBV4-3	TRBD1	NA	TGCGCCAGCAGCCAAGATCGGGGGACAGGGGGCCCAGATACGCAGTATTTT	CASSQDRGTGGPDTQYF
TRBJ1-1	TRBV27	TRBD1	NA	TGTGCCAGCAGTTTATCACAGGGGCAGAAGACGAACACTGAAGCTTTCTTT	CASSLSQGQKTNTEAFF
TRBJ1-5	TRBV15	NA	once	TGTGCCACCAGCAGAGCGCCGGAGATGAGCAATCAGCCCCAGCATTTT	CATSRAPEMSNQPQHF
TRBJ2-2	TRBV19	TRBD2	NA	TGTGCCAGTGTAGCGGGGAACCTACTGAACACCGGGGAGCTGTTTTTT	CASVAGNLLNTGELFF
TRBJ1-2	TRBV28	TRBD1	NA	TGTGCCAGCAGTTCCTCCCCCCCGACAGGGAGCTATGGCTACACCTTC	CASSSSPPTGSYGYTF
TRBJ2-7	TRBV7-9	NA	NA	TGTGCCAGCAGTTCCGTAGTGGGAGGCCGCTACGAGCAGTACTTC	CASSSVVGGRYEQYF